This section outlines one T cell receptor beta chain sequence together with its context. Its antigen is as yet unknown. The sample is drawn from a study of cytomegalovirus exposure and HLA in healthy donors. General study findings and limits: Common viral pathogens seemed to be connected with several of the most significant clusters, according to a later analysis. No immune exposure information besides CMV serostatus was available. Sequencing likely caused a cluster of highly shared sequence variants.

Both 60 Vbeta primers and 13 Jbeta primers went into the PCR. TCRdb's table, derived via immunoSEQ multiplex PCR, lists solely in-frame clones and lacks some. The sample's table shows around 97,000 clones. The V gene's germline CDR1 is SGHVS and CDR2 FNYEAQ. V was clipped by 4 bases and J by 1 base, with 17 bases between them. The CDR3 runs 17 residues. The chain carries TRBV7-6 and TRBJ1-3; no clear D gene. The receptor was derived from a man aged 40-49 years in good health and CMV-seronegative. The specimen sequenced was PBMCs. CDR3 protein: CASSSTPGYGSGNTIYF. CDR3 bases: TGTGCCAGCAGCTCCACACCCGGGTATGGGTCTGGAAACACCATATATTTT.